This T cell receptor (beta chain) was obtained from a study of blood T cell repertoires in COVID-19. Study-level information: Both acute and convalescent COVID-19 samples were obtained from the United States, Italy and Spain. In each case, the material was cDNA or gDNA derived from T cells, B-cell-depleted T cells, or PBMCs.

Sequenced by immunoSEQ multiplex PCR; TCRdb stores in-frame clones only, minus some. The sample carries under 150,000 clones, 88% recorded once. Only one count was recorded for this clone. The CDR3 spans 14 residues. Germline-derived CDR1 and CDR2 are MNHEY and SMNVEV (reference sequence). V lost 2 bases and J lost 7; bases outside the gene matches: 3. Living in 24 US areas, the participants were between about 18 and 90 years of age. Self-reported history from a screening survey and questionnaire set each donor's cohort. The sequence was collected from a woman aged 25 to 39 with acute COVID-19. Sequencing used PBMCs or T cells enriched from blood (not recorded which). The V call is TRBV27, the J call TRBJ1-5, with 9 bases fitting TRBD1. DNA for the CDR3: TGTGCCAGCAGTTTAGGGACAGGGCTCCAGCCCCAGCATTTT. It encodes CASSLGTGLQPQHF.